These 2 T cell receptor beta chains originate from one sample sequenced in a study of CD8+CD57+ T cells in acquired aplastic anemia. It was genomic DNA that served as the template for profiling TCR beta VDJ and CDR3. Using its own MiXCR run on the reads, TCRdb lists one record per CDR3 protein. The repertoire consists of over 150,000 distinct CDR3 sequences, with 65% to 75% occurring once and the leading ten covering approximately 42%. Before being chosen for sequencing, patients had shown CD8+CD57+ cell expansion by flow cytometry. The specimen sequenced was sorted CD4+, CD8+, or CD8+CD57+ T cells (not recorded which) from PBMCs. These TCRs come from a human donor with aplastic anemia.

V and J are TRBV20-1 and TRBJ2-1, with a tentative D call TRBD1 (6 bases). With 0 bases removed from V and 7 bases from J, the gap between germline ends came to 22 bases. This CDR3 comprises 17 residues. Germline V gene sequence: CDR1 DFQATT, CDR2 SNEGSKA (reference sequence). Written as DNA, the CDR3 is TGCAGTGCTAGAGACGAGTTTGGGACGTCCCAGGGGAATGAGCAGTTCTTC. The encoded protein is CSARDEFGTSQGNEQFF.

V gene TRBV29-1 combines with J gene TRBJ1-1; TRBD1 agrees at 9 bases. Germline loops: CDR1 SQVTM, CDR2 ANQGSEA. The CDR3 contains 15 residues. V dropped 6 bases and J dropped 1; count of bases not matched to a gene: 9. CDR3 DNA sequence: TGCAGCGTCGCCGGGACAGGGAGGGGGAACACTGAAGCTTTCTTT. This translates into CSVAGTGRGNTEAFF.